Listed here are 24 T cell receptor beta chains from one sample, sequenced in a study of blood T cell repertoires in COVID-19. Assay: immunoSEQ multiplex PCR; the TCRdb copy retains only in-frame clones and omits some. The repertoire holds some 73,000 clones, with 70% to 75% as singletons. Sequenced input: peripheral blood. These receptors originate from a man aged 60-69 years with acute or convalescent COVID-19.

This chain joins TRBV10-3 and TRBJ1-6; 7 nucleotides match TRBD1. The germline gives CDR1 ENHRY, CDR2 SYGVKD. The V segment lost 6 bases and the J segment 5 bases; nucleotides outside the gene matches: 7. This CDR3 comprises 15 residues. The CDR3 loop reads CAIRTGTDDNSPLHF. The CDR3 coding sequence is TGTGCCATCAGGACCGGGACAGACGATAATTCACCCCTCCACTTT.

The DNA for the CDR3 is TGTGCCAGCTCGAGCCCCCCCTACAATGAGCAGTTCTTC. This sequence encodes CASSSPPYNEQFF. This chain links TRBV5-4 with TRBJ2-1; D not resolved. Per germline, CDR1 SGHNT and CDR2 YYREEE (reference sequence). This CDR3 comprises 13 residues. V was trimmed by 7 bases and J by 2 bases, leaving 10 bases between them.

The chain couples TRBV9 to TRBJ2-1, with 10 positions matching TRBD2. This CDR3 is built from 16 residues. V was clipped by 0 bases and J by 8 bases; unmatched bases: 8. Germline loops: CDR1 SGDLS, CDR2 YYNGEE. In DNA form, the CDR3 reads TGTGCCAGCAGCGTAGGTGGAGCGGGAGGGCCTGATGAGCAGTTCTTC. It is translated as CASSVGGAGGPDEQFF.

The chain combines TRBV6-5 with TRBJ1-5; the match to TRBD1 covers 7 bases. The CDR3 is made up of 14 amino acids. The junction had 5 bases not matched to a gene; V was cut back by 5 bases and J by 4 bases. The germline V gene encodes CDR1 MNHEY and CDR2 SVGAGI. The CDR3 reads CASSNRGYNQPQHF. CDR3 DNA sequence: TGTGCCAGCAGTAACAGGGGTTATAATCAGCCCCAGCATTTT.

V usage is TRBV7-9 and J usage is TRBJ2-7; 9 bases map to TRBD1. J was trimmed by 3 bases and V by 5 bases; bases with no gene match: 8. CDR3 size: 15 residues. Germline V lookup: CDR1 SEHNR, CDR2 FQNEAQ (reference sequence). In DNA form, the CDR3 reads TGTGCCAGCAGCCCCCAGGTGGACAGGGGCTACGAGCAGTACTTC. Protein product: CASSPQVDRGYEQYF.

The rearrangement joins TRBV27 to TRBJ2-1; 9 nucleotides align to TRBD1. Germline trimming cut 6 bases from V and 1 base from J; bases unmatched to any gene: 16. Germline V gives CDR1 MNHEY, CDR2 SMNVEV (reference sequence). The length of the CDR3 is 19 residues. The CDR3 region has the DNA TGTGCCAGCAGGGGATTCCTGACAGGGGGAAGGCAATCCTACAATGAGCAGTTCTTC. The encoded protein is CASRGFLTGGRQSYNEQFF.

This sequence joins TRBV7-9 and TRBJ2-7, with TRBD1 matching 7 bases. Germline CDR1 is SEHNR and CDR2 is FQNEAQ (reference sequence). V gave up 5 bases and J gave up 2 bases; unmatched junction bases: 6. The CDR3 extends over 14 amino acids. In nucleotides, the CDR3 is TGTGCCAGCAGCGCAGGCCAGGGGGCCTACGAGCAGTACTTC. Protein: CASSAGQGAYEQYF.

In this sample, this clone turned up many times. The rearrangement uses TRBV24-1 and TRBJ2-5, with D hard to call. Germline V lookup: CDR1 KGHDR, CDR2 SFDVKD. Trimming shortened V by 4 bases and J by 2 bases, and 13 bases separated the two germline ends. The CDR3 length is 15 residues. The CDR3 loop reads CATSEAPGPQETQYF. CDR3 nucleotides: TGTGCCACCAGTGAGGCACCAGGTCCTCAAGAGACCCAGTACTTC.

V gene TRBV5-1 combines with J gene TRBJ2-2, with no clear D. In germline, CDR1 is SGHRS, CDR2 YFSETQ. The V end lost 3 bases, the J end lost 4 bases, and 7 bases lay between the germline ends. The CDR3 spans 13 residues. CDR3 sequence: CASSYSPTGELFF. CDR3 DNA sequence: TGCGCCAGCAGCTACTCTCCCACCGGGGAGCTGTTTTTT.

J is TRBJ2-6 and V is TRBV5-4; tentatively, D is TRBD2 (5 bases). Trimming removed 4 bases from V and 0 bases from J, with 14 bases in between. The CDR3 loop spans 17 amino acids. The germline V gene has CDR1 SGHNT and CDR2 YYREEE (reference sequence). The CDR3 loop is CASSRKTTPSGANVLTF. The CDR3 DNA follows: TGTGCCAGCAGCCGAAAGACTACCCCCTCTGGGGCCAACGTCCTGACTTTC.

The CDR3 DNA reads as TGTGCCAGTAGTCTTTGGACAGGGAACACTGAAGCTTTCTTT. This codes for CASSLWTGNTEAFF. The J gene is TRBJ1-1, the V gene TRBV19, with TRBD1 identical over 7 bases. V gave up 5 bases and J gave up 1 base; unmatched junction bases: 4. CDR1 is LNHDA, CDR2 SQIVND, per germline (reference sequence). The CDR3 covers 14 residues.

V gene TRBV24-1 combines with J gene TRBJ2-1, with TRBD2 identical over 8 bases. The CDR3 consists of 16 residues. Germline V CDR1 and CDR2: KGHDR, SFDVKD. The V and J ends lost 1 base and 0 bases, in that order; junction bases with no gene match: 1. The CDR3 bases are TGTGCCACCAGTGATTTTCTAGCGGGCTCCTACAATGAGCAGTTCTTC. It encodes CATSDFLAGSYNEQFF.

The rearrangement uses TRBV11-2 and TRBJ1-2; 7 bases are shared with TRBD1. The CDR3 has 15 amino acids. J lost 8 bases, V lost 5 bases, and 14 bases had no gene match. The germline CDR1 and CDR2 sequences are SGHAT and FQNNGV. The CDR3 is CASSPIPLTGDGYTF. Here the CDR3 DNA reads TGTGCCAGCAGCCCAATACCACTCACAGGGGACGGCTACACCTTC.

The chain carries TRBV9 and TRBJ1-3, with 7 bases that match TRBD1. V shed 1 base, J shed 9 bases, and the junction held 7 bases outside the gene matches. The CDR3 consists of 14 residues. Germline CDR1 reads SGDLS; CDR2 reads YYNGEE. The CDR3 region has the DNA TGTGCCAGCAGCGTAAATGACAGGGACACCACCATATATTTT. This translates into CASSVNDRDTTIYF.

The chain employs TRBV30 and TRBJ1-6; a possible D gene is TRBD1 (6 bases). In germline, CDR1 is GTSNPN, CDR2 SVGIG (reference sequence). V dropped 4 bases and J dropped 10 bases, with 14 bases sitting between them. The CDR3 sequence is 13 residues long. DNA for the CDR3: TGTGCCTGGAATCTACAGGGTACCTCACCCCTCCACTTT. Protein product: CAWNLQGTSPLHF.

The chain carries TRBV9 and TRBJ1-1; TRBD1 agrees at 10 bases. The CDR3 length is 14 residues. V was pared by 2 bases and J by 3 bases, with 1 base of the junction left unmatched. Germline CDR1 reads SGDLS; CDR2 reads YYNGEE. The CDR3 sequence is CASSVGQGDTEAFF. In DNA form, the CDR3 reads TGTGCCAGCAGCGTCGGACAGGGGGACACTGAAGCTTTCTTT.

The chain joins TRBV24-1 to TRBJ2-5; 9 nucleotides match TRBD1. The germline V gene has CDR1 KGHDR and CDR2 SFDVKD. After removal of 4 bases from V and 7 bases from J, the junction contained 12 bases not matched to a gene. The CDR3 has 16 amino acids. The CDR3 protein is CATSERPGQGLGTQYF. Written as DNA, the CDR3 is TGTGCCACCAGTGAACGTCCGGGACAGGGTTTAGGGACCCAGTACTTC.

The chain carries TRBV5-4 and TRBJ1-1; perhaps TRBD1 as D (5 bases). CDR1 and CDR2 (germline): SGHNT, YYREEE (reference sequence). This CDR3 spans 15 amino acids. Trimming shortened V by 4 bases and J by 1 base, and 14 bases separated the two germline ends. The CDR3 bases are TGTGCCAGCAGCCTCCCCGGGGGGGGGAACACTGAAGCTTTCTTT. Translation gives CASSLPGGGNTEAFF.

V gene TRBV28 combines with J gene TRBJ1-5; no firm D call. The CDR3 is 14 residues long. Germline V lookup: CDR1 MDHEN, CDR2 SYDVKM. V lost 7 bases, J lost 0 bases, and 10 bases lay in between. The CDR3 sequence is CASNSLYSNQPQHF. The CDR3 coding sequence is TGTGCCAGCAACAGCCTGTATAGCAATCAGCCCCAGCATTTT.

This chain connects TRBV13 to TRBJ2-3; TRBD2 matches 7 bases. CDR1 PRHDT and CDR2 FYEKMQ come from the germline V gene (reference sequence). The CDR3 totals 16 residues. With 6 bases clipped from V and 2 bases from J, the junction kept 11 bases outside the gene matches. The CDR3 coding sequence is TGTGCCAGCAGGCATACACTAGCGCCCCCCACAGATACGCAGTATTTT. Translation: CASRHTLAPPTDTQYF.

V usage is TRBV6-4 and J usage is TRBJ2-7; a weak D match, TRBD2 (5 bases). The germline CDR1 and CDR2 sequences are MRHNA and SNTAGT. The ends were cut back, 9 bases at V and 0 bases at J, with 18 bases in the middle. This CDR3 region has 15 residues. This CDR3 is CARTRWTGSSYEQYV. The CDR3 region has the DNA TGTGCCAGAACTCGGTGGACGGGAAGCTCCTACGAGCAGTACGTC.

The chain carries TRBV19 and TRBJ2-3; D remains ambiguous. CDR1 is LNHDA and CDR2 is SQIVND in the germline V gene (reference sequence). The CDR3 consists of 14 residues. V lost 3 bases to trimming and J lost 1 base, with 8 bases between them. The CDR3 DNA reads TGTGCCAGTAGTATCAGTCAGGGCACAGATACGCAGTATTTT. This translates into CASSISQGTDTQYF. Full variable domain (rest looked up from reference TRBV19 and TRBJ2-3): DGGITQSPKYLFRKEGQNVTLSCEQNLNHDAMYWYRQDPGQGLRLIYYSQIVNDFQKGDIAEGYSVSREKKESFPLTVTSAQKNPTAFYLCASSISQGTDTQYFGPGTRLTVL.

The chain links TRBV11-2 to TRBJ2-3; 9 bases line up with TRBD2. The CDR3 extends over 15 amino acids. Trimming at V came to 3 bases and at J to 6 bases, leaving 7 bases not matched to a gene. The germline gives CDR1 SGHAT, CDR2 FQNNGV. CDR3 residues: CASSFSASGTDTQYF. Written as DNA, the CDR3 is TGTGCCAGCAGCTTCTCGGCTAGCGGGACTGATACGCAGTATTTT.

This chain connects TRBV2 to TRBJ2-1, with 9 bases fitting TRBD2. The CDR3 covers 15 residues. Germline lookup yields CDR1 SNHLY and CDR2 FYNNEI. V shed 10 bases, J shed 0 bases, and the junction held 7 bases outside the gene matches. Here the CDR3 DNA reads TGTGCCAACAGCGTAGCGGGGGTCTCCTACAATGAGCAGTTCTTC. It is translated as CANSVAGVSYNEQFF. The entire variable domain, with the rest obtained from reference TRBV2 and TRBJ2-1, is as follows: EPEVTQTPSHQVTQMGQEVILRCVPISNHLYFYWYRQILGQKVEFLVSFYNNEISEKSEIFDDQFSVERPDGSNFTLKIRSTKLEDSAMYFCANSVAGVSYNEQFFGPGTRLTVL.